The 27 T cell receptor beta chains below come from one sample, sequenced in a study of PD-1 blockade in classical Hodgkin lymphoma. With no exception, relapse followed autologous stem cell transplantation in all patients, and brentuximab vedotin exposure varied. Some clones are missing from TCRdb's copy, which holds only in-frame ones; the method was immunoSEQ multiplex PCR. Among more than 10,000 clones listed, 80% to 85% were seen once. Sequencing used peripheral blood mononuclear cells (PBMCs), obtained at baseline. The receptors here all came from a human donor with classical Hodgkin lymphoma.

V is TRBV29-1 and J is TRBJ1-1; D remains ambiguous. Germline CDR1 and CDR2: SQVTM and ANQGSEA. The V end lost 6 bases, the J end lost 0 bases, and 11 bases lay between the germline ends. This CDR3 comprises 13 residues. The CDR3, as DNA: TGCAGCGTCGAGCACGGAGTGAACACTGAAGCTTTCTTT. Encoded protein: CSVEHGVNTEAFF. The whole variable domain, filled in from reference TRBV29-1 and TRBJ1-1, reads SAVISQKPSRDICQRGTSLTIQCQVDSQVTMMFWYRQQPGQSLTLIATANQGSEATYESGFVIDKFPISRPNLTFSTLTVSNMSPEDSSIYLCSVEHGVNTEAFFGQGTRLTVV.

The chain couples TRBV28 to TRBJ1-2, with a weak D call TRBD1 (5 bases). CDR3 size: 16 residues. V lost 2 bases, J lost 6 bases, and 19 bases lay in between. Germline assignment: CDR1 MDHEN and CDR2 SYDVKM. The CDR3 sequence is CASSLRLPYATDGYTF. DNA for the CDR3: TGTGCCAGCAGTTTACGCCTGCCCTACGCGACAGATGGCTACACCTTC.

The rearrangement joins TRBV10-3 to TRBJ2-3; D is uncertain. Looked up from germline, CDR1 is ENHRY and CDR2 is SYGVKD. The CDR3 runs to 15 residues. Trimming removed 4 bases at V and 3 bases at J, with 14 bases between. The CDR3 sequence: CAISGGGMRTDTQYF. DNA for the CDR3: TGTGCCATCAGTGGGGGTGGGATGAGGACAGATACGCAGTATTTT.

This chain links TRBV6-1 with TRBJ2-1; TRBD2 aligns across 8 bases. With 7 bases clipped from V and 1 base from J, the junction kept 3 bases outside the gene matches. CDR1 MNHNS and CDR2 SASEGT come from the germline V gene. The CDR3 length is 14 residues. CDR3 nucleotides: TGTGCCAGCAAAGTAGCGGGATCCTACAATGAGCAGTTCTTC. Translation: CASKVAGSYNEQFF.

V gene TRBV6-1 combines with J gene TRBJ2-5; tentative D call: TRBD2 (6 bases). The CDR3 is made up of 13 amino acids. V dropped 5 bases and J dropped 5 bases, with 12 bases sitting between them. Per the germline V gene, CDR1 is MNHNS and CDR2 is SASEGT. This CDR3 is CASSRERWETQYF. The CDR3 DNA is TGTGCCAGCAGTCGGGAGAGGTGGGAGACCCAGTACTTC.

This clone was seen only a few times. The chain carries TRBV28 and TRBJ1-2; D is possibly TRBD1 (6 bases). Deletions cut 5 bases from V and 8 bases from J, with 15 bases between. Looked up from germline, CDR1 is MDHEN and CDR2 is SYDVKM. The CDR3 runs 13 residues. Here the CDR3 DNA reads TGTGCCAGCAGTCTGGACAGTCTTGGGGGCTACACCTTC. Translating it yields CASSLDSLGGYTF.

This chain links TRBV5-5 with TRBJ2-7; no clear D gene. Germline assignment: CDR1 SGHKS and CDR2 YYEKEE (reference sequence). CDR3 length equals 12 residues. The V and J ends lost 2 bases and 3 bases respectively, with 6 bases between them. CDR3: CASSLGNYEQYF. The CDR3 nucleotides are TGTGCCAGCAGCTTAGGTAACTACGAGCAGTACTTC. The full variable domain, its missing parts supplied by reference TRBV5-5 and TRBJ2-7, is DAGVTQSPTHLIKTRGQQVTLRCSPISGHKSVSWYQQVLGQGPQFIFQYYEKEERGRGNFPDRFSARQFPNYSSELNVNALLLGDSALYLCASSLGNYEQYFGPGTRLTVT.

The rearrangement joins TRBV15 to TRBJ2-5; D is unresolved. V dropped 0 bases and J dropped 4 bases, with 9 bases sitting between them. CDR1 LNHNV and CDR2 YYDKDF come from the germline V gene (reference sequence). The CDR3 length is 14 residues. CDR3 region: CATSRDKFLETQYF. Written as DNA, the CDR3 is TGTGCCACCAGCAGAGACAAATTCTTAGAGACCCAGTACTTC.

V and J are TRBV16 and TRBJ2-7, with 9 bases that match TRBD2. The CDR3 spans 14 residues. Germline loops: CDR1 KGHSY, CDR2 FQNENV. The V gene end was trimmed by 4 bases and the J gene end by 5 bases; junction bases not matched to a gene: 6. The CDR3 DNA reads TGTGCCAGCAGCCCGGGACTAGCAGTCCACGAGCAGTACTTC. This translates into CASSPGLAVHEQYF.

The chain couples TRBV5-1 to TRBJ1-4, with D possibly TRBD1 on 5 matching bases. V shed 1 base and J shed 8 bases, with 18 bases lying between them. This CDR3 contains 16 residues. The germline CDR1 and CDR2 sequences are SGHRS and YFSETQ. CDR3 amino acids: CASSLSRGEVREKLFF. CDR3 DNA: TGCGCCAGCAGCTTGAGTCGGGGCGAGGTTCGGGAAAAACTGTTTTTT.

The chain's CDR3 is CASSYTGRSYEQYF. The CDR3 nucleotides read TGTGCCAGCAGTTACACCGGACGGTCCTACGAGCAGTACTTC. The chain couples TRBV6-9 to TRBJ2-7; D not resolved. The germline CDR1 and CDR2 sequences are MNHGY and SVAAGI. The CDR3 is 14 amino acids. Deletions cut 3 bases from V and 1 base from J, with 10 bases between.

This rearrangement joins TRBV6-1 to TRBJ1-5; the D gene is possibly TRBD1 (6 bases). Germline CDR1 reads MNHNS; CDR2 reads SASEGT. The CDR3 has 18 amino acids. Trimming took off 1 base at V and 0 bases at J, with 16 bases between the two ends. CDR3 sequence reads: CASSEDRVTLYSNQPQHF. The CDR3 DNA sequence: TGTGCCAGCAGTGAAGACAGGGTAACACTTTATAGCAATCAGCCCCAGCATTTT.

This clone has only a few counts. CDR3 in DNA: TGCAGCGTTATTTTGGCGGGACGTAGCACAGATACGCAGTATTTT. It encodes CSVILAGRSTDTQYF. The chain couples TRBV29-1 to TRBJ2-3; possible D gene TRBD2, 6 bases. The ends were cut back, 5 bases at V and 0 bases at J, with 15 bases in the middle. Germline CDR1 SQVTM, CDR2 ANQGSEA. This CDR3 is built from 15 residues.

This chain links TRBV6-1 with TRBJ2-1, with a possible D match to TRBD2 (5 bases). V lost 4 bases to trimming and J lost 5 bases, with 9 bases between them. There are 13 residues in the CDR3. Germline CDR1 MNHNS, CDR2 SASEGT. The CDR3 DNA follows: TGTGCCAGCAGTGCCGGACTCGACAATGAGCAGTTCTTC. Protein product: CASSAGLDNEQFF.

J is TRBJ2-7 and V is TRBV18, with TRBD1 matching over 7 bases. The CDR3 covers 14 residues. V trimming: 2 bases; J trimming: 3 bases; junction bases outside the gene matches: 4. CDR1 KGHSH and CDR2 LQKENI come from the germline V gene. CDR3 sequence reads: CASSPGTVVYEQYF. CDR3 in DNA: TGTGCCAGCTCACCAGGGACAGTGGTCTACGAGCAGTACTTC.

This chain connects TRBV27 to TRBJ1-1; 8 positions match TRBD1. The CDR3 totals 14 residues. V shed 6 bases and J 4 bases; nucleotides not matched to a gene: 7. CDR1 and CDR2 from the germline V gene are MNHEY and SMNVEV (reference sequence). The CDR3 DNA reads as TGTGCCAGCAGCCGAACAGGGGGAGGCACTGAAGCTTTCTTT. Translation gives CASSRTGGGTEAFF.

V and J are TRBV5-1 and TRBJ2-1; possibly TRBD2 for D (5 bases). Trimming shortened V by 1 base and J by 8 bases, and 13 bases separated the two germline ends. This CDR3 spans 14 amino acids. In germline, CDR1 is SGHRS, CDR2 YFSETQ. In nucleotides, the CDR3 is TGCGCCAGCAGCTTGTTGGGTTTTAGCGATGAGCAGTTCTTC. It translates to CASSLLGFSDEQFF.

V gene TRBV28 combines with J gene TRBJ2-7; TRBD1 agrees at 8 bases. Per the germline V gene, CDR1 is MDHEN and CDR2 is SYDVKM. Unmatched junction bases numbered 9, after V lost 5 bases and J lost 0 bases. The CDR3 has 16 amino acids. The CDR3 DNA is TGTGCCAGCAGTGAAATTTCGGGACAGGCCTCCTACGAGCAGTACTTC. It yields the protein CASSEISGQASYEQYF.

The chain recombines TRBV11-3 with TRBJ2-2, with 8 positions matching TRBD1. CDR1 and CDR2 (germline): SGHNT, YENEEA. V shed 5 bases, J shed 7 bases, and the junction held 9 bases outside the gene matches. The CDR3 is 15 residues long. The CDR3 loop is CASSPRTGIHGELFF. CDR3 sequence (DNA): TGTGCCAGCAGCCCTCGGACAGGGATACACGGGGAGCTGTTTTTT.

This clone was observed a single time. The chain is built from TRBV5-4 and TRBJ2-3; D ambiguous. V lost 0 bases and J lost 2, with 13 bases in between. This CDR3 comprises 16 residues. Per the germline V gene, CDR1 is SGHNT and CDR2 is YYREEE (reference sequence). CDR3 sequence: CASSLDYRPYTDTQYF. In nucleotides, the CDR3 is TGTGCCAGCAGCTTGGACTACCGACCTTACACAGATACGCAGTATTTT.

This chain links TRBV28 with TRBJ2-1; perhaps TRBD1 as D (5 bases). The CDR3 loop spans 13 amino acids. Germline assignment: CDR1 MDHEN and CDR2 SYDVKM. V dropped 7 bases and J dropped 3 bases, with 10 bases sitting between them. CDR3 DNA sequence: TGTGCCAGCAACCCCGACAGCTACAATGAGCAGTTCTTC. This translates into CASNPDSYNEQFF.

This clone was observed a single time. The chain employs TRBV5-5 and TRBJ2-2, with D uncertain. This CDR3 has 15 residues. V dropped 2 bases and J dropped 6 bases, with 14 bases sitting between them. Germline lookup yields CDR1 SGHKS and CDR2 YYEKEE (reference sequence). CDR3 DNA: TGTGCCAGCAGCTTCTTCAGGTCATCGGCCGGGGAGCTGTTTTTT. This sequence encodes CASSFFRSSAGELFF.

This clone ranks as medium-sized. The chain employs TRBV28 and TRBJ2-7, with D perhaps TRBD2 (5 bases). This CDR3 comprises 15 residues. In germline, CDR1 is MDHEN, CDR2 SYDVKM. V was pared by 2 bases and J by 2 bases, with 13 bases between. The chain's CDR3 is CASSLKADGTYEQYF. CDR3 DNA: TGTGCCAGCAGTTTAAAAGCGGACGGGACCTACGAGCAGTACTTC.

The V gene is TRBV9, the J gene TRBJ2-3; D ambiguous. V was trimmed by 3 bases and J by 8 bases, leaving 10 bases between them. The CDR3 length is 12 residues. Germline V CDR1 and CDR2: SGDLS, YYNGEE. This chain's CDR3 is CASSGGLTTQYF. Written as DNA, the CDR3 is TGTGCCAGCAGCGGGGGATTGACTACGCAGTATTTT.

The chain carries TRBV10-3 and TRBJ2-1, with TRBD2 matching over 9 bases. This CDR3 is 16 amino acids long. Germline V CDR1 and CDR2: ENHRY, SYGVKD. Losses at the gene ends were 3 bases for V and 10 bases for J; bases not matched to a gene: 13. DNA for the CDR3: TGTGCCATCAGTGATTGGGGACTAGCAGGACCCCGGGAGCAGTTCTTC. It yields the protein CAISDWGLAGPREQFF.

The CDR3: CASSYSSGGYEQYF. CDR3 nucleotides: TGTGCCAGCAGTTACTCCAGCGGGGGTTACGAGCAGTACTTC. J is TRBJ2-7 and V is TRBV6-5, with 8 bases that match TRBD2. The CDR3 runs 14 residues. V was pared by 0 bases and J by 4 bases, with 2 bases of the junction left unmatched. CDR1 MNHEY and CDR2 SVGAGI come from the germline V gene.

The table lists this clone with a few counts. The rearrangement links TRBV15 to TRBJ1-3; no clear D. CDR1 and CDR2 (germline): LNHNV, YYDKDF (reference sequence). With 5 bases removed from V and 1 base from J, the gap between germline ends came to 6 bases. CDR3 length: 13 residues. The CDR3 bases are TGTGCCACCAGCGGGGAATCTGGAAACACCATATATTTT. Translated, it gives CATSGESGNTIYF.